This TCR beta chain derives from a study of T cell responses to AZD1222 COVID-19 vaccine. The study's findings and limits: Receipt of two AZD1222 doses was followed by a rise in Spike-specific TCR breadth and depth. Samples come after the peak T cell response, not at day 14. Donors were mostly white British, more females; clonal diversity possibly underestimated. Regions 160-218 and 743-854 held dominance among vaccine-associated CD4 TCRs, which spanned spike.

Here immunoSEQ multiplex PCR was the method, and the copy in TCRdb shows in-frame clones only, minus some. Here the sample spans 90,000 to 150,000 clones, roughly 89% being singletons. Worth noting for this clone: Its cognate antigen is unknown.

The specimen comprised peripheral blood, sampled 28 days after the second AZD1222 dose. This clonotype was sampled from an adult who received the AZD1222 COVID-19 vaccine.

The CDR3 DNA reads TGTGCCAGCAGCGCCCAGGAAAAAACTAATGAAAAACTGTTTTTT. It codes for CASSAQEKTNEKLFF. The V gene is TRBV5-5, the J gene TRBJ1-4; D is unclear. Germline V gene lookup returns CDR1 SGHKS and CDR2 YYEKEE (reference sequence). The V end was cut by 4 bases, the J end by 1 base, with 11 bases between. The CDR3 loop spans 15 amino acids. Supplemented by reference TRBV5-5 and TRBJ1-4, the full variable domain reads DAGVTQSPTHLIKTRGQQVTLRCSPISGHKSVSWYQQVLGQGPQFIFQYYEKEERGRGNFPDRFSARQFPNYSSELNVNALLLGDSALYLCASSAQEKTNEKLFFGSGTQLSVL.